The present entry profiles one T cell receptor (beta chain) with its context. The antigen this receptor binds is unknown. Per-nucleotide qualities are absent, and no much larger clonotype sits a single base away. This sample was taken from a study of Graves' ophthalmopathy and Graves' hyperthyroidism (dated by TCRdb to between 2018 and 2020). With respect to the entire study: Peripheral blood was collected at initial diagnosis, prior to any treatment. A discovery set of about 99 patients (43 ophthalmopathy, 57 stable hyperthyroidism) was enrolled to explore V-J signatures distinguishing ophthalmopathy from hyperthyroidism. In total, around 140 blood samples were TCR-sequenced: 43 ophthalmopathy, some 75 hyperthyroidism and about 17 hyperthyroidism-to-ophthalmopathy patients. The independent validation cohort included some 19 hyperthyroidism patients plus 17 patients who later progressed from hyperthyroidism to ophthalmopathy. TCR beta repertoire signatures were used to distinguish Graves' ophthalmopathy from Graves' hyperthyroidism and to predict progression to ophthalmopathy. Once sampling was done, hyperthyroidism patients were given methimazole at a starting dose of 30 mg daily, while ophthalmopathy patients were given high-dose intravenous methylprednisolone. In more than five hyperthyroidism patients, the T-cell repertoires found in thyroid tissue were compared with those found in blood.

For repertoire sequencing, the TCR beta CDR3 regions were amplified from RNA transcripts. The first round of RT-PCR was done with HTBI primers and the Qiagen OneStep RT-PCR kit, and was followed by a second round of multiplex PCR, then size selection and purification. The libraries underwent paired-end sequencing with 100 bp reads on an Illumina HiSeq2000. On the study's bioinformatics: SOAPnuke was used to process the reads, throwing out any read that had adapters, had uncalled bases, had a mean Phred below 15, or lacked an exact constant-primer or identifier match. High-quality paired reads were merged with COPE v1.2.5. Each unique nucleotide sequence was treated as a clonotype, and MiTCR v1.1 was used to align the clonotypes to the IMGT TRB V, D and J references. Analysis was restricted to V-J combinations with a frequency above 0.0001, which covered roughly 99% of repertoires. A TCR clonal expansion and chaos score per V-J combination was defined as the ratio of F50 clonal expansion to chaos observed in the TCRdist matrix. Welch's t-statistics and random forest were used to narrow the features down to over ten V-J combinations, which were then fed into a naive Bayes classifier. The Morisita-Horn index was used to measure how similar the thyroid and blood repertoires were. In TCRdb, the public reads were trimmed at Q25 with fastp and aligned with MiXCR, with productive beta chains retained. One record per CDR3 amino acid sequence lists the most common genes and DNA. These V and J calls derive from TCRdb rather than the authors' analysis. Within this sample are around 660,000 distinct CDR3 sequences, with about 38% of them counted one time only. In total, the top ten clones hold about 3.3% of the sample.

What the research found in general, with its limitations: Most of the expanded thyroid clonotypes with a frequency above 0.001 were also detected in blood, and it was suggested that the thyroid immune response may be reflected by blood repertoires. No statistical method was used to predetermine the sample size, and group allocation was not hidden from the investigators. In validation, the model predicted ophthalmopathy progression with about 70% sensitivity and around 72% specificity; around twelve predicted patients were CT-confirmed with GO in a median of around 6 months. In cross-validation, the 13-signature model distinguished ophthalmopathy from stable hyperthyroidism with around 86% sensitivity and around 84% specificity, while in the test set the corresponding values were roughly 80% and 75%.

The CDR3 goes from the cysteine to the phenylalanine over 17 residues. The CDR3 DNA has 51 bases and is translated from base 1. At the junction V is shortened by 11 bases and J by 5 bases; bases outside the gene matches: 18. The germline V gene sets CDR1 to SNHLY and CDR2 to FYNNEI. Ophthalmopathy patients were characterized by moderately to severely active disease, a Clinical Activity Score of at least 3, a NOSPECS grade of at least 4, and a disease duration under 3 months. Patients were excluded if they had other autoimmune diseases, uncontrolled infections, pregnancy or lactation. Diagnosis was based on clinical symptoms, serum thyroxine, TRAb, thyroid ultrasound and orbital computed tomography. Using Ficoll-Paque density gradient centrifugation, PBMCs were isolated from about 9.2 ml of fresh peripheral blood. Total RNA was extracted using Trizol reagent, and RNA quality was checked on an Agilent 2100 Bioanalyzer.

Specimen: peripheral blood. The TCR originated in an adult man with Graves' ophthalmopathy. Recombination joined TRBV2 with TRBJ2-5, and 12 junctional nucleotides match TRBD2. Read as DNA, the sequence is TGTGCCGGGGGTGAAGCGACTAGCGGGAGTATAGGCGAGACCCAGTACTTC. This gives the protein CAGGEATSGSIGETQYF.